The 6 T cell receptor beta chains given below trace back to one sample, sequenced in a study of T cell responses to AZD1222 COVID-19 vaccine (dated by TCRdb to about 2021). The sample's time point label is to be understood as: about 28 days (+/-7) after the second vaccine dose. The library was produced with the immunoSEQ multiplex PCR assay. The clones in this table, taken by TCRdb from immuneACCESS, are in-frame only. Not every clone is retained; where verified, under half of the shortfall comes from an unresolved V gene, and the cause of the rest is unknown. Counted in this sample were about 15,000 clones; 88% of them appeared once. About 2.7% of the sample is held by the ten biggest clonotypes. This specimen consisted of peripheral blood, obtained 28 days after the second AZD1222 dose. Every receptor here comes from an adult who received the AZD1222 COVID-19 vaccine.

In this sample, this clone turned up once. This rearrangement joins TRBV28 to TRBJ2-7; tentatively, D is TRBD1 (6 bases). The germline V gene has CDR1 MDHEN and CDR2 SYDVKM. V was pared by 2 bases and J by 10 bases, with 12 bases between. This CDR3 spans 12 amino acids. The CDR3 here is CASSLRWDTQYF. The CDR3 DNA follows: TGTGCCAGCAGTTTACGATGGGACACACAGTACTTC.

The CDR3 is CASSLGDRKEISPLHF. The CDR3 DNA reads TGTGCCAGCAGCTTGGGTGACAGGAAAGAAATTTCACCCCTCCACTTT. This chain connects TRBV5-8 to TRBJ1-6; TRBD1 might be the D (6 bases). V gave up 0 bases and J gave up 9 bases, with 16 bases separating them. CDR1 is SGHTS and CDR2 is YDEGEE in the germline V gene. The CDR3 consists of 16 residues.

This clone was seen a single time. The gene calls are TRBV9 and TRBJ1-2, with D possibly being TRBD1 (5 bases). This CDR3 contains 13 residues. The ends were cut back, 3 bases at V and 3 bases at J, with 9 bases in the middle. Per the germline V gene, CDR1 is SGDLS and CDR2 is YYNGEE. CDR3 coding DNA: TGTGCCAGCAGCGGTGACAGTCACTATGGCTACACCTTC. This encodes CASSGDSHYGYTF.

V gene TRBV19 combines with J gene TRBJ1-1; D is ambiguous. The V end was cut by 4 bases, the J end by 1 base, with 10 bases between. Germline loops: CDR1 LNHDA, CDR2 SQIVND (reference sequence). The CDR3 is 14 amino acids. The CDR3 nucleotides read TGTGCCAGTAGTACCCGGACGGGGAACACTGAAGCTTTCTTT. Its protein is CASSTRTGNTEAFF.

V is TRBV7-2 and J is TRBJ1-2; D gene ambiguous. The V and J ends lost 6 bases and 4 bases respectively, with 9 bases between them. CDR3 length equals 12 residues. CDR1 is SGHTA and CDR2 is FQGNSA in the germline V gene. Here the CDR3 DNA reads TGTGCCAGCAGAGTAACCGCCTATGGCTACACCTTC. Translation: CASRVTAYGYTF.

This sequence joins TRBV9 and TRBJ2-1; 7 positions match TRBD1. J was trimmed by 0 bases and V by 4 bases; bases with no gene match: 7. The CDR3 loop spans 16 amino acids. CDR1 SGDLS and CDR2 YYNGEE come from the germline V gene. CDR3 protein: CASSTRTGSSYNEQFF. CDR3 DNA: TGTGCCAGCAGCACCCGGACAGGCAGCTCCTACAATGAGCAGTTCTTC.